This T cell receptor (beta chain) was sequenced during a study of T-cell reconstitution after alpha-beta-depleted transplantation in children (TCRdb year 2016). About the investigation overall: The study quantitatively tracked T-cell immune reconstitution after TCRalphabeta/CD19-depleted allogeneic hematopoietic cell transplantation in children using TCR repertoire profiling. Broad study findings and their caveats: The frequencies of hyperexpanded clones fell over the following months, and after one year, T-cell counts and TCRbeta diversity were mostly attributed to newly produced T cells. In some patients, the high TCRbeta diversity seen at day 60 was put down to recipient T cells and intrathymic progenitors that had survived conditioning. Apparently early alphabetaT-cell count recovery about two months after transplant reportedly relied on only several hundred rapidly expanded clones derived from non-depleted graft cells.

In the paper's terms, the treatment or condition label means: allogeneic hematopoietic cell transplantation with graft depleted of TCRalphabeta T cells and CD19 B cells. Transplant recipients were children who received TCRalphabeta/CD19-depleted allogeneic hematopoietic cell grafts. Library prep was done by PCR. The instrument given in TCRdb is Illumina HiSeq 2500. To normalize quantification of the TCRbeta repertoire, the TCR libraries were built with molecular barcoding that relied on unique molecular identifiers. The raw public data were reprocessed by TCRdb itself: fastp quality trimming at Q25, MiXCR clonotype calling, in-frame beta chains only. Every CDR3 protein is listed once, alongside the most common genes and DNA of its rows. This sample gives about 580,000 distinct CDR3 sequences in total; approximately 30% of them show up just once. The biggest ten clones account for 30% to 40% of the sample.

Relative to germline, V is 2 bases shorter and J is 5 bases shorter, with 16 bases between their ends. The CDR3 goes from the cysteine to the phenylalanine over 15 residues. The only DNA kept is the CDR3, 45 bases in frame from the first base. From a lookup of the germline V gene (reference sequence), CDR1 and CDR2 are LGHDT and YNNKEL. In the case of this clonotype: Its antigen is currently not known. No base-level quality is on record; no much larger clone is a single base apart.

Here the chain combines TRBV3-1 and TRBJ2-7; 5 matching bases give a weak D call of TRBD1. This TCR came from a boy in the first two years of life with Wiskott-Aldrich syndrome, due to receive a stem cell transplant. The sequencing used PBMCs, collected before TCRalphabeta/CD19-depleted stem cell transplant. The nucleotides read TGTGCCAGCAGCCAAACGACAGTTCGGCATAACGAGCAGTACTTC. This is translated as CASSQTTVRHNEQYF.